The text below deals with one TCR beta chain. What it binds is not known. This sample stems from a study of chemoradiotherapy in HPV16-positive cancers. Study-level results: Better recurrence-free survival went with HPV-responsive T-cell expansion in HPV16-positive patients.

Using immunoSEQ multiplex PCR, the repertoire was profiled, and TCRdb retains in-frame clones only, with some absent. The sample carries around 13,000 clones, 70% to 85% recorded once. The CDR3 runs to 11 residues. V was shortened by 8 bases and J by 2 bases, with 6 bases between the two germline ends. Per the germline V gene, CDR1 is MDHEN and CDR2 is SYDVKM. Samples were taken several times over chemoradiotherapy. The sample was taken from a patient who underwent chemoradiotherapy. The source is a human donor with HPV-associated anogenital cancer. V is TRBV28 and J is TRBJ1-1; D is unresolved. DNA of the CDR3: TGTGCCAGCTTCCTAAACACTGAAGCTTTCTTT. It is translated as CASFLNTEAFF.